This entry is about one TCR beta chain. This clone appeared a few times. The clone's antigen remains unknown. Base qualities are not at hand, and no much larger clone is one base apart. Trimming at the junction amounts to 9 bases on V and 8 bases on J, and the germline ends lie 13 bases apart. The germline V gene (reference sequence) supplies CDR1 MNHEY and CDR2 SMNVEV. The CDR3 measures 12 amino acids from cysteine to phenylalanine. CDR3 DNA is the only sequence kept; it has 36 bases, read in frame from the first base. Using the deep immunoSEQ assay, multiplex PCR amplified TCR CDR3 regions from genomic DNA. Extracted genomic DNA from each cell subset was spread evenly across all wells of several immunoSEQ 96-well plates, with each plate serving as a replicate. For sorted subsets, 150 to 250 ng genomic DNA, equal to some 28,000 T cell genomes, was loaded into each replicate PCR. Purified libraries were measured with a Qubit 3.0 fluorometer, size-checked on a Bioanalyzer 2100, and measured again with the KAPA Library Quantification kit. Every immunoSEQ 96-well plate was sequenced on a separate single-read 150-cycle Illumina NextSeq 550 flow cell. In the source study's methods: Because the immunoSEQ output held only junctional sequences and lacked quality scores, the filtering could not match the filtering applied to full-length reads. To assign V/J genes and CDR3, sequences were annotated using PyIR, a Python wrapper for IgBLAST v1.9, with IMGT germline references. Reads were filtered out if the reads had weak V/J assignments (E-value above 1e-6), no CDR3, stop codons, out-of-frame junctions, or ambiguous translated residues. V3J clonotypes were defined by identical inferred V gene, J gene, and CDR3 amino acid sequence. Percentage overlap between repertoires was calculated by dividing the number of shared unique clonotypes by the size of the smaller repertoire. Three approaches were used to assess repertoire richness: RTK rarefaction, the Chao1 estimator, and Recon v2.1 estimates of unobserved clonotypes. Generation probabilities for all TCRbeta clonotypes obtained by the gDNA method from a few donors were computed using OLGA. TCRdb holds this immuneACCESS table with in-frame rearrangements only. Some clones are missing; in checked studies, unresolved V genes explain under half, and the rest has no known cause. The V and J calls and clone size were taken over from that table, and D and trimming were inferred from the DNA. Here the sample has 2 million to 2.5 million clones; 90% to 95% occur a single time. The top ten hold roughly 0.36% of the sample.

The sample originates from a study of shared clonotypes between healthy human individuals (TCRdb year 2020). Some background on the complete study: A couple of women and a few men aged 18 to 49 years were included in the cohort. For each donor, CD4 naive and CD4 memory were each given three plates, CD8 naive was given two plates, and CD8 memory was given one plate. To estimate repertoire size and how much clonotypes are shared between individuals, the study performed deep sequencing of blood TCR repertoires from a few healthy adults. To increase sequencing depth and limit assay-specific biases, different laboratories used diverse techniques to prepare libraries and sequence TCR repertoires. Per donor, leukapheresis produced somewhere between about 0.94 and 9 billion PBMCs.

Healthy HIV-negative adults with no recently reported acute infections or vaccinations were included as donors. Only Caucasian adults living in Nashville, Tennessee, USA were represented among the donors. CD4+ T cells were enriched through magnetic negative selection, after which naive cells were positively selected on CD45RA and the remaining negative fraction served as the memory subset. Blood was obtained by leukapheresis, after which PBMCs were separated by Ficoll-Histopaque density gradient centrifugation and cryopreserved in liquid nitrogen vapor phase. Analytical flow cytometry was used to check the purity and quantity of each magnetically sorted T cell population. Each sorted fraction had its genomic DNA isolated and then quantified by UV absorbance on a Nanodrop 2000c. The paper as a whole reports these results and caveats: Sharing across several donors was observed for around 5% of naive CD4, under 4% of naive CD8, 2% to 2.5% of memory CD4, and about 0.39% of memory CD8 clonotypes. Because the study included only a small number of donors, the genetic and exposure-history diversity represented was limited. Pairwise subsampling led to the expectation that sequencing depth would affect the degree of clonotype sharing among donors. Even with the large sequencing depth, rarefaction of the sorted-subset datasets indicated that sequencing was incomplete. Sampling was restricted to blood, and TCR repertoires in tissues likely differ from the TCR repertoires found in blood. Naive subsets generally had larger estimated clonotype richness than memory subsets did. Compared with non-shared clonotypes, the clonotypes found in all four sorted-subset donors had higher generation probabilities.

This sequence originates from a man between 18 and 29 years old in good health. Some clones in this sample may be carry-over from other donors' samples. Sequencing input: naive CD4+ T cells from PBMCs. This specimen's cell subset or site label, interpreted: CD45RA+ positively selected. The V gene is TRBV27 and the J gene is TRBJ1-4; the D segment cannot be called with confidence. The DNA is TGTGCCAGTACCACCGGTACCGAAAAACTGTTTTTT. This yields the protein CASTTGTEKLFF. The CDR3 plus the reference TRBV27 and TRBJ1-4 genes for the other parts give the full variable domain: EAQVTQNPRYLITVTGKKLTVTCSQNMNHEYMSWYRQDPGLGLRQIYYSMNVEVTDKGDVPEGYKVSRKEKRNFPLILESPSPNQTSLYFCASTTGTEKLFFGSGTQLSVL.